Listed below are T cell receptor beta chains from one sample, sequenced in a study of blood T cell repertoires in COVID-19. Here immunoSEQ multiplex PCR was the method, and the copy in TCRdb shows in-frame clones only, minus some. The repertoire consists of approximately 88,000 clones, with 75% to 85% occurring once and the leading ten covering about a fifth. The specimen sequenced was peripheral blood. These receptors all come from a woman aged 80 or over with acute or convalescent COVID-19. CDR3s include the opening cysteine and the closing phenylalanine or tryptophan. The D gene is left open where the match is weak. Clone size is not always given. Where it is, it says once, few, many or a class for expanded clones.

J gene,clone size,D gene,CDR3 length,V gene,CDR3 protein,CDR3 DNA
TRBJ2-1,.,.,13,TRBV9,CASSPGLYNEQFF,TGTGCCAGCAGCCCCGGACTCTACAATGAGCAGTTCTTC
TRBJ1-2,.,TRBD1,13,TRBV12-3/TRBV12-4,CASSTGTVGGYTF,TGTGCCAGCAGTACCGGGACAGTAGGAGGCTACACCTTC
TRBJ1-1,few,.,16,TRBV10-3,CAISVQVAGANTEAFF,TGTGCCATCAGTGTCCAAGTTGCGGGGGCGAACACTGAAGCTTTCTTT
TRBJ2-3,.,TRBD2,16,TRBV6-1,CASSEFLAGGTDTQYF,TGTGCCAGCAGTGAATTCCTAGCGGGGGGTACTGATACGCAGTATTTT
TRBJ2-1,.,.,16,TRBV7-9,CASSSPVLGLNNEQFF,TGTGCCAGCAGTAGCCCCGTCCTAGGCCTGAACAATGAGCAGTTCTTC
TRBJ1-2,.,.,14,TRBV5-8,CASSPAQGLGGYTF,TGTGCCAGCAGCCCAGCACAGGGTCTGGGTGGCTACACCTTC
TRBJ2-3,.,.,15,TRBV18,CASSPILASGDTQYF,TGTGCCAGCTCCCCCATTTTGGCTTCGGGGGATACGCAGTATTTT
TRBJ2-5,.,TRBD1,14,TRBV2,CASSGNRGQETQYF,TGTGCCAGCAGTGGGAACAGGGGCCAAGAGACCCAGTACTTC
TRBJ1-5,.,.,16,TRBV6-5,CASSLTGAYSNQPQHF,TGTGCCAGCAGTTTGACAGGAGCCTATAGCAATCAGCCCCAGCATTTT
TRBJ2-5,.,TRBD2,15,TRBV5-1,CASSWGTSGGKTQYF,TGCGCCAGCAGCTGGGGGACTAGCGGGGGAAAGACCCAGTACTTC
TRBJ2-3,.,TRBD1,14,TRBV6-6,CASSWDRVADTQYF,TGTGCCAGCAGTTGGGACAGGGTCGCAGATACGCAGTATTTT
TRBJ1-2,.,.,14,TRBV27,CASSFSGSSYGYTF,TGTGCCAGCAGTTTCTCGGGAAGTAGCTATGGCTACACCTTC
TRBJ1-1,.,.,16,TRBV6-5,CASSYFPGQISGEAFF,TGTGCCAGCAGTTACTTTCCGGGACAAATTTCGGGTGAAGCTTTCTTT
TRBJ2-7,.,.,14,TRBV7-2,CASRLRYGSYEQYF,TGTGCCAGCAGACTGAGGTACGGGTCCTACGAGCAGTACTTC